This TCR beta chain was documented in a study of cytomegalovirus exposure and HLA in healthy donors. Study-wide points: A list of approximately 160 TCR beta chains associated with cytomegalovirus was given. High specificity and sensitivity for cytomegalovirus status were reported for the classifier. CMV antigen specificity was confirmed in vitro for three CMV-associated chains.

To note about this clone: As yet, its antigen is unknown.

The repertoire was sequenced with immunoSEQ multiplex PCR; TCRdb's copy has only in-frame clones and lacks some. The table lists some 140,000 clones, roughly 81% of them singletons. Looked up from germline, CDR1 is SNHLY and CDR2 is FYNNEI. The CDR3 is made up of 15 amino acids. The V end was cut by 4 bases, the J end by 5 bases, with 15 bases between. The chain is built from TRBV2 and TRBJ1-5, with a weak D call TRBD1 (5 bases). The origin of this receptor is a woman in her thirties in good health and CMV-seronegative. Sample: PBMCs. CDR3 sequence: CASSGEGRRDQPQHF. The CDR3 DNA follows: TGTGCCAGCAGTGGGGAGGGACGGCGAGATCAGCCCCAGCATTTT.